Below, 12 T cell receptor beta chains from the same sample are listed, as sequenced in a study of cytomegalovirus exposure and HLA in healthy donors. PCR amplification relied on 60 Vbeta primers (plus 13 Jbeta primers). Only in-frame clones appear in the TCRdb table, and some are missing; sequencing was by immunoSEQ multiplex PCR. The sample lists some 130,000 clones, 80% to 85% occurring once. Sequences were obtained from PBMCs. Receptor source: a human donor in good health.

The chain combines TRBV5-1 with TRBJ1-4; a weak D match, TRBD1 (6 bases). Trimming removed 8 bases from V and 7 bases from J, with 42 bases in between. The germline CDR1 and CDR2 sequences are SGHRS and YFSETQ. The CDR3 spans 22 residues. This CDR3 is CARKGTPINRPPGCDGPEKLFF. DNA for the CDR3: TGCGCCAGAAAGGGGACACCAATTAATAGGCCTCCCGGATGCGATGGGCCTGAAAAACTGTTTTTT.

The rearrangement links TRBV19 to TRBJ1-1; D not certain. The CDR3 runs to 11 residues. V lost 4 bases to trimming and J lost 5 bases, with 5 bases between them. Germline V CDR1 and CDR2: LNHDA, SQIVND (reference sequence). The CDR3 DNA sequence: TGTGCCAGTAGTAGCGGAACTGAAGCTTTCTTT. Amino acids: CASSSGTEAFF.

The chain joins TRBV4-2 to TRBJ2-5, with 8 positions matching TRBD2. Matching the DNA end better, TRBJ2-7 makes the J call doubtful. Per the germline V gene, CDR1 is LGHNA and CDR2 is YNFKEQ. The CDR3 is 15 amino acids. The CDR3 loop is CASSQGLGGSHEQYF. CDR3 nucleotides: TGTGCCAGCAGCCAGGGACTAGGAGGGTCCCACGAGCAGTACTTC.

The chain couples TRBV11-2 to TRBJ1-6; TRBD1 matches at 7 bases. Germline V gene data show CDR1 as SGHAT and CDR2 as FQNNGV. The CDR3 sequence is 17 residues long. Trimming removed 5 bases from V and 8 bases from J; junction bases left unmatched: 15. This chain's CDR3 is CASSPNRNRGGHSPLHF. The DNA of the CDR3 is TGTGCCAGCAGCCCGAACAGAAACAGGGGAGGACATTCACCCCTCCACTTT.

The CDR3 region is CASSPTGGPSNYGYTF. The CDR3 DNA sequence: TGTGCCAGCAGCCCGACAGGGGGCCCTTCTAACTATGGCTACACCTTC. V and J are TRBV9 and TRBJ1-2; 10 positions match TRBD1. CDR3 length: 16 residues. Per the germline V gene, CDR1 is SGDLS and CDR2 is YYNGEE. The V gene end was trimmed by 4 bases and the J gene end by 0 bases; junction bases not matched to a gene: 6.

The DNA for the CDR3 is TGTGCCAGCAGCTTAGCGATACAGGGTGGTCAGCCCCAGCATTTT. Amino acids: CASSLAIQGGQPQHF. The rearrangement joins TRBV7-2 to TRBJ1-5, with D possibly TRBD1 on 6 matching bases. V lost 0 bases to trimming and J lost 6 bases, with 12 bases between them. Looked up from germline, CDR1 is SGHTA and CDR2 is FQGNSA. CDR3 length: 15 amino acids. Complete variable domain (other parts from reference TRBV7-2 and TRBJ1-5): GAGVSQSPSNKVTEKGKDVELRCDPISGHTALYWYRQSLGQGLEFLIYFQGNSAPDKSGLPSDRFSAERTGGSVSTLTIQRTQQEDSAVYLCASSLAIQGGQPQHFGDGTRLSIL.

This clone was detected only a few times. The chain carries TRBV7-2 and TRBJ1-1; 9 bases match TRBD1. Looked up from germline, CDR1 is SGHTA and CDR2 is FQGNSA. This CDR3 region has 15 residues. The V segment lost 5 bases and the J segment 0 bases; nucleotides outside the gene matches: 4. The CDR3 bases are TGTGCCAGCAGCACGGGACAGGGATTGAACACTGAAGCTTTCTTT. Translated: CASSTGQGLNTEAFF.

V gene TRBV27 combines with J gene TRBJ2-7, with TRBD1 matching 9 bases. Germline trimming cut 10 bases from V and 2 bases from J; bases unmatched to any gene: 6. CDR1 and CDR2 (germline): MNHEY, SMNVEV (reference sequence). The CDR3 has 13 residues. The CDR3 DNA reads TGTGCCACTGCACAGGGGGCAACCTACGAGCAGTACTTC. Residues: CATAQGATYEQYF.

The chain employs TRBV10-1 and TRBJ1-1; 7 bases line up with TRBD1. V gave up 6 bases and J gave up 6 bases; unmatched junction bases: 7. The CDR3 has 13 amino acids. The germline V gene has CDR1 WNHNN and CDR2 SYGVQD (reference sequence). CDR3 in DNA: TGCGCCAGCAGCAACCGACAGGGCGCTGAAGCTTTCTTT. This codes for CASSNRQGAEAFF.

The CDR3 nucleotides are TGTGCCAGCAGTGCATCCCAGGGGGCTTATGATGGCTACACCTTC. It codes for CASSASQGAYDGYTF. The V gene is TRBV2, the J gene TRBJ1-2; 8 bases align to TRBD1. In germline, CDR1 is SNHLY, CDR2 FYNNEI. The V segment lost 4 bases and the J segment 6 bases; nucleotides outside the gene matches: 10. The CDR3 sequence is 15 residues long.

The chain combines TRBV4-1 with TRBJ1-5; D ambiguous. CDR3 length equals 15 residues. Germline-derived CDR1 and CDR2 are MGHRA and YSYEKL. Between the trimmed V and J ends, which lost 0 bases and 3 bases, there was a span of 9 bases. The CDR3 sequence is CASSQEDFYNQPQHF. In DNA form, the CDR3 reads TGCGCCAGCAGCCAAGAGGACTTCTACAATCAGCCCCAGCATTTT.

The chain employs TRBV29-1 and TRBJ2-1, with 12 bases aligning to TRBD2. The CDR3 has 14 residues. Per the germline V gene, CDR1 is SQVTM and CDR2 is ANQGSEA. J gave up 7 bases and V 3 bases, and 4 bases lay outside the gene matches. The CDR3 is CSVDGLAGGNEQFF. The CDR3 bases are TGCAGCGTTGATGGCCTAGCGGGGGGGAATGAGCAGTTCTTC.